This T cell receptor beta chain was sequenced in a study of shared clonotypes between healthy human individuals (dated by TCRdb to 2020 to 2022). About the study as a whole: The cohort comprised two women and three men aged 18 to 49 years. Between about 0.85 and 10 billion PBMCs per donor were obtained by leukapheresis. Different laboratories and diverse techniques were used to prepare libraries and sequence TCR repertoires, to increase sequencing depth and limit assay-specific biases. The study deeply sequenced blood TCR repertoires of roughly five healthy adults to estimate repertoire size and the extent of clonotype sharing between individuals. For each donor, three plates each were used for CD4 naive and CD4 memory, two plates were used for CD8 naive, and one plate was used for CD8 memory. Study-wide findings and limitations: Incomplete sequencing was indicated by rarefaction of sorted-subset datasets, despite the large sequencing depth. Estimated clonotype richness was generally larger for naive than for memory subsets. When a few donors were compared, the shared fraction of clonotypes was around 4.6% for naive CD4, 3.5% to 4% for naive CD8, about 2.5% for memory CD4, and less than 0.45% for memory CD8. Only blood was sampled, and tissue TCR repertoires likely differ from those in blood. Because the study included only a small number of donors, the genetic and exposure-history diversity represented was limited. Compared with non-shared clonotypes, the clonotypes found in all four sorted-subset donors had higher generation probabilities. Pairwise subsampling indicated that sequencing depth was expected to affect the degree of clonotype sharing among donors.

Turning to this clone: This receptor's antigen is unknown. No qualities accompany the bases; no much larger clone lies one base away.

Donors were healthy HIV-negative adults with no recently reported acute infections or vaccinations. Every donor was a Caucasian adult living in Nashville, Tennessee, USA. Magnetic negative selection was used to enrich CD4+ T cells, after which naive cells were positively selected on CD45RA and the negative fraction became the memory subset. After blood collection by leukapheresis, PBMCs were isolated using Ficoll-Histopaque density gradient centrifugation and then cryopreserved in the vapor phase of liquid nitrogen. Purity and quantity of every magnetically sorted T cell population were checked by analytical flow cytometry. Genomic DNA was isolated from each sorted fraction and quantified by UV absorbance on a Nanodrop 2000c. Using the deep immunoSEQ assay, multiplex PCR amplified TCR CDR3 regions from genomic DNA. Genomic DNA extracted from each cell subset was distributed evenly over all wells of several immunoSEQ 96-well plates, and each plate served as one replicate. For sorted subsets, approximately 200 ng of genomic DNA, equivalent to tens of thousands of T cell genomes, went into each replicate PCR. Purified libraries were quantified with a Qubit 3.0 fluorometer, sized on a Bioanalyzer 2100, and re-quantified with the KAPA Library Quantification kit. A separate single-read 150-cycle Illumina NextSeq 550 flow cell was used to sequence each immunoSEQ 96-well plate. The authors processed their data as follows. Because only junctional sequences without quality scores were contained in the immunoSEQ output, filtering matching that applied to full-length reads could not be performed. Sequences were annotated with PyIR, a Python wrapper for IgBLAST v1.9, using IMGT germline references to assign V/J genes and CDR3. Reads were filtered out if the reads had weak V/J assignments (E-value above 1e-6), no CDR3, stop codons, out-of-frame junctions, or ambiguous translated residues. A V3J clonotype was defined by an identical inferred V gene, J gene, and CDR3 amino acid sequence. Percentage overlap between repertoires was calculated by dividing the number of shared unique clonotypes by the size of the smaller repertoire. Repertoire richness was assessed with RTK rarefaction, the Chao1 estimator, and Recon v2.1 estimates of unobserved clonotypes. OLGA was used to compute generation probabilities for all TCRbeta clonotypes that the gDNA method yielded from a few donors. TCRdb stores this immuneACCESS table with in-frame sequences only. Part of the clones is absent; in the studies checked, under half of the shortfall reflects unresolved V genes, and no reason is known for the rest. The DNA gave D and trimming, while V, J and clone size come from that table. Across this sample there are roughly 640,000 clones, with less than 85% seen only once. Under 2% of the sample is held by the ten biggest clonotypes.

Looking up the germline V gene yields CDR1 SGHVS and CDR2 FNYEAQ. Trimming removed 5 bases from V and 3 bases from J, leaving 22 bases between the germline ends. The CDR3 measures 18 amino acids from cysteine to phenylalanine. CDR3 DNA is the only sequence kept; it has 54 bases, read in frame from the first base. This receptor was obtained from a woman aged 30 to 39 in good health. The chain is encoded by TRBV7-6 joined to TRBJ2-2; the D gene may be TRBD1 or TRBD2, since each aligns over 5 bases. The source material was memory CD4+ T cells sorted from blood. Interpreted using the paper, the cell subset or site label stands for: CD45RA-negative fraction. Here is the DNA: TGTGCCAGCAGCCCCCGGGACGCATTGCGGTTAGACACCGGGGAGCTGTTTTTT. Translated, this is CASSPRDALRLDTGELFF. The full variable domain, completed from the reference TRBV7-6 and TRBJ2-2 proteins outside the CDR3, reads GAGVSQSPRYKVTKRGQDVALRCDPISGHVSLYWYRQALGQGPEFLTYFNYEAQQDKSGLPNDRFSAERPEGSISTLTIQRTEQRDSAMYRCASSPRDALRLDTGELFFGEGSRLTVL.